Below, 13 T cell receptor beta chains from the same sample are listed, as sequenced in a study of T cells of healthy individuals. Using its own MiXCR run on the 5' RACE reads, TCRdb lists one record per CDR3 protein. The top ten clones hold approximately 6% of a sample with around 100,000 distinct CDR3 sequences, approximately 16% of them seen once. These receptors were obtained from a human donor in good health.

This chain links TRBV7-2 with TRBJ2-5, with 7 nucleotides matching TRBD1. The CDR3 extends over 14 amino acids. CDR1 is SGHTA and CDR2 is FQGNSA in the germline V gene. V lost 0 bases to trimming and J lost 6 bases; unmatched junction nucleotides: 4. For the CDR3, the DNA is TGTGCCAGCAGCTTAGCTGGCAGGGGGAAGACCCAGTACTTC. It yields the protein CASSLAGRGKTQYF.

This clonotype has ten or more counts. The chain joins TRBV9 to TRBJ1-2; no reliable D call. The CDR3 totals 15 residues. With 2 bases removed from V and 2 bases from J, the gap between germline ends came to 13 bases. Germline loops: CDR1 SGDLS, CDR2 YYNGEE. CDR3 DNA sequence: TGTGCCAGCAGCGTCCCGGTCGACGGGAACTATGGCTACACCTTC. This gives the protein CASSVPVDGNYGYTF.

This clonotype has at least ten counts. The chain joins TRBV7-2 to TRBJ1-1; D perhaps matches TRBD1 (6 bases). The CDR3 totals 13 residues. CDR1 is SGHTA, CDR2 FQGNSA, per germline. The V and J ends lost 5 bases and 7 bases respectively, with 14 bases between them. This CDR3 reads CASSPRQAIEAFF. CDR3 nucleotides: TGTGCCAGCAGCCCCAGACAGGCGATTGAAGCTTTCTTT.

This clonotype has a count of ten or more. The chain has TRBV12-3 or TRBV12-4 and TRBJ2-5; TRBD1 aligns across 11 bases. The CDR3 runs to 17 residues. V dropped 10 bases and J dropped 4; count of bases not matched to a gene: 17. The CDR3 region is CATSKIRTGGTGETQYF. Written as DNA, the CDR3 is TGTGCCACCAGCAAAATTAGGACAGGGGGCACAGGAGAGACCCAGTACTTC.

This clonotype was seen repeatedly, ten times or more. The chain links TRBV6-2 or TRBV6-3 to TRBJ2-7; 8 bases map to TRBD2. The CDR3 contains 14 residues. V dropped 6 bases and J dropped 6; count of bases not matched to a gene: 10. Germline CDR1 is MNHEY and CDR2 is SVGEGT. The chain's CDR3 is CASRPEAGASEQYF. In DNA, the CDR3 is TGTGCCAGCAGACCAGAAGCGGGAGCCTCCGAGCAGTACTTC.

In its sample, this clonotype was seen many times. This sequence joins TRBV4-3 and TRBJ1-5, with TRBD1 matching over 9 bases. The V segment lost 1 base and the J segment 7 bases; nucleotides outside the gene matches: 11. The germline V gene encodes CDR1 LGHNA and CDR2 YSLEER. The CDR3 spans 17 residues. CDR3 region: CASSQGTGDVSSQPQHF. CDR3 nucleotide sequence: TGCGCCAGCAGCCAAGGGACAGGGGATGTGAGTAGCCAGCCCCAGCATTTT.

The CDR3 DNA sequence: TGTGCCAGCAGTCCATCAGTCTTCGGAAACACCATATATTTT. The encoded protein is CASSPSVFGNTIYF. This chain connects TRBV12-3 or TRBV12-4 to TRBJ1-3; D is unclear. V was shortened by 5 bases and J by 4 bases, with 12 bases between the two germline ends. The CDR3 runs to 14 residues.

V gene TRBV6-2 or TRBV6-3 combines with J gene TRBJ2-7; 8 bases line up with TRBD1. This CDR3 region has 16 residues. Losses at the gene ends were 5 bases for V and 3 bases for J; bases not matched to a gene: 12. The germline CDR1 and CDR2 sequences are MNHEY and SVGEGT. DNA of the CDR3: TGTGCCAGCAGTCGGAGTAAGACAGGGGCTGGCTACGAGCAGTACTTC. Its translation: CASSRSKTGAGYEQYF.

This clonotype was detected only a few times. The chain couples TRBV7-9 to TRBJ2-1; tentatively, D is TRBD1 or TRBD2 (5 bases each). V was clipped by 4 bases and J by 0 bases, with 10 bases between them. Germline loops: CDR1 SEHNR, CDR2 FQNEAQ (reference sequence). The CDR3 is made up of 15 amino acids. CDR3 loop: CASSSKGSSYNEQFF. The CDR3 DNA follows: TGTGCCAGCAGCTCCAAGGGGAGCTCCTACAATGAGCAGTTCTTC. The full variable domain, completed using reference TRBV7-9 and TRBJ2-1, is DTGVSQNPRHKITKRGQNVTFRCDPISEHNRLYWYRQTLGQGPEFLTYFQNEAQLEKSRLLSDRFSAERPKGSFSTLEIQRTEQGDSAMYLCASSSKGSSYNEQFFGPGTRLTVL.

Details on this clonotype: This could be a read error, since a much larger clone is one nucleotide away. The chain combines TRBV12-3 or TRBV12-4 with TRBJ1-3; the D is unclear. The CDR3 length is 16 residues. In nucleotides, the CDR3 is TGTACCAGCAGTTTAAGCGGCAGGTTCTCTGGAAACACCATATATTTT. Protein product: CTSSLSGRFSGNTIYF.

This clonotype has only a few counts. In nucleotides, the CDR3 is TGCGCCAGCAGCCAAGGGGAACCCCAAGAGACCCAGTACTTC. It yields the protein CASSQGEPQETQYF. The gene calls are TRBV4-3 and TRBJ2-5; the D is unclear. The CDR3 runs 14 residues. V lost 1 base and J 1 base, leaving 7 bases between the germline ends. Germline CDR1 is LGHNA and CDR2 is YSLEER.

This clonotype came up a few times. This chain connects TRBV28 to TRBJ1-5; D remains unclear. Trimming stripped 6 bases from V and 6 bases from J, with 12 bases between. Germline V gene data show CDR1 as MDHEN and CDR2 as SYDVKM. This CDR3 has 13 residues. CDR3 sequence: CASSRPMGQPQHF. The DNA of the CDR3 is TGTGCCAGCAGCCGCCCCATGGGTCAGCCCCAGCATTTT.

This sequence joins TRBV28 and TRBJ2-3, with D perhaps TRBD1 or TRBD2 (5 bases each). This CDR3 has 16 residues. Deletions cut 6 bases from V and 2 bases from J, with 18 bases between. Germline V gene sequence: CDR1 MDHEN, CDR2 SYDVKM. CDR3 DNA: TGTGCCAGCAGCCCAGACAGAGGAGGAACCACAGATACGCAGTATTTT. Translation gives CASSPDRGGTTDTQYF.